The 25 T cell receptor beta chains below all came from one sample that was sequenced in a study of T cells after yellow fever vaccination. TCRdb re-called the 5' RACE reads with MiXCR, one entry per CDR3 protein. The sample lists hundreds of thousands of distinct CDR3 sequences, over 9% occurring once. The specimen was PBMCs, collected on the day of the yellow fever booster vaccination. The source is a man aged 25 to 45 who received the YFV17D yellow fever vaccine.

There are a few counts of this clonotype. This chain connects TRBV12-3 or TRBV12-4 to TRBJ2-7; perhaps TRBD1 as D (6 bases). This CDR3 contains 12 residues. The ends were cut back, 3 bases at V and 6 bases at J, with 9 bases in the middle. This CDR3 reads CASSFPGAEQYF. CDR3 nucleotide sequence: TGTGCCAGCAGTTTCCCAGGGGCCGAGCAGTACTTC.

This clonotype showed up just a few times. The chain joins TRBV20-1 to TRBJ2-7; D is perhaps TRBD1 or TRBD2 (5 bases each). Germline V gene lookup returns CDR1 DFQATT and CDR2 SNEGSKA (reference sequence). The CDR3 runs to 14 residues. Trimming shortened V by 2 bases and J by 3 bases, and 14 bases separated the two germline ends. The CDR3 sequence is CSARNPLGDYEQYF. The CDR3 DNA reads TGCAGTGCTAGAAACCCTCTGGGGGACTACGAGCAGTACTTC.

This chain uses TRBV5-1 with TRBJ2-1; D unresolved. CDR1 is SGHRS, CDR2 YFSETQ, per germline. Trimming cost V 0 bases and J 0 bases, with 10 bases left between them. The CDR3 is 16 residues long. CDR3 protein: CASSLVALDSYNEQFF. DNA for the CDR3: TGCGCCAGCAGCTTGGTAGCTCTAGACTCCTACAATGAGCAGTTCTTC.

The CDR3 loop is CASTQVTGSTGELFF. CDR3 DNA: TGTGCCAGTACGCAGGTCACAGGAAGCACCGGGGAGCTGTTTTTT. The chain uses TRBV19 and TRBJ2-2, with TRBD1 as a possible D gene (5 bases). V was shortened by 7 bases and J by 4 bases, with 16 bases between the two germline ends. There are 15 residues in the CDR3. CDR1 LNHDA and CDR2 SQIVND come from the germline V gene (reference sequence).

This chain uses TRBV25-1 with TRBJ2-3; the D gene is possibly TRBD1 (6 bases). Germline CDR1 and CDR2: MGHDK and SYGVNS. The V gene lost 7 bases and the J gene lost 1 base, with 15 bases spanning the gap. CDR3 length equals 15 residues. In nucleotides, the CDR3 is TGTGCCAGCAAAGCTGGGACAACTGGCACAGATACGCAGTATTTT. Translated, it gives CASKAGTTGTDTQYF. Full variable domain (missing parts from reference TRBV25-1 and TRBJ2-3): EADIYQTPRYLVIGTGKKITLECSQTMGHDKMYWYQQDPGMELHLIHYSYGVNSTEKGDLSSESTVSRIRTEHFPLTLESARPSHTSQYLCASKAGTTGTDTQYFGPGTRLTVL.

This sequence joins TRBV20-1 and TRBJ2-7, with TRBD1 matching over 10 bases. The germline V gene has CDR1 DFQATT and CDR2 SNEGSKA (reference sequence). The V and J ends lost 2 bases and 3 bases, in that order; junction bases with no gene match: 7. This CDR3 spans 15 amino acids. CDR3 coding DNA: TGCAGTGCTAGATCCCGACAGGGGGCAATCTACGAGCAGTACTTC. Encoded protein: CSARSRQGAIYEQYF.

The sample holds many counts of this clonotype. The chain combines TRBV7-3 with TRBJ2-1; 9 positions agree with TRBD2. J gave up 9 bases and V 3 bases, and 3 bases lay outside the gene matches. The CDR3 is 13 residues long. Germline loops: CDR1 SGHTA, CDR2 FQGTGA. This CDR3 reads CASSLGLAAEQFF. As DNA, the CDR3 is TGTGCCAGCAGCTTGGGACTAGCTGCTGAGCAGTTCTTC.

This clonotype has only a few counts. The chain is built from TRBV7-2 and TRBJ2-7; D is unclear. Germline lookup yields CDR1 SGHTA and CDR2 FQGNSA. The CDR3 has 13 residues. The V and J ends lost 5 bases and 2 bases respectively, with 10 bases between them. In DNA form, the CDR3 reads TGTGCCAGCAGCAGAGACACCCCCTACGAGCAGTACTTC. The encoded protein is CASSRDTPYEQYF.

This clonotype was seen more than once but under ten times. The DNA of the CDR3 is TGTGCCAGCACCCTAGTGAGGGGTTACTCCTATAATTCACCCCTCCACTTT. Translating gives CASTLVRGYSYNSPLHF. The V and J genes are TRBV6-1 and TRBJ1-6, with a weak D call TRBD1 (5 bases). Germline V gene sequence: CDR1 MNHNS, CDR2 SASEGT. Trimming stripped 7 bases from V and 0 bases from J, with 16 bases between. This CDR3 region has 17 residues.

This clonotype was counted at least ten times. This rearrangement joins TRBV10-3 to TRBJ2-1; TRBD2 aligns across 11 bases. The junction had 1 base not matched to a gene; V was cut back by 2 bases and J by 4 bases. CDR1 is ENHRY, CDR2 SYGVKD, per germline. The CDR3 extends over 15 amino acids. CDR3 residues: CAISEGTSGYNEQFF. In nucleotides, the CDR3 is TGTGCCATCAGTGAGGGGACTAGCGGATACAATGAGCAGTTCTTC.

This clonotype was seen a handful of times. Here the CDR3 reads CASSLVLAGGDTQYF. CDR3 nucleotide sequence: TGTGCCAGCAGTTTAGTACTAGCGGGAGGTGATACGCAGTATTTT. This chain links TRBV12-3 or TRBV12-4 with TRBJ2-3; 12 bases line up with TRBD2. The CDR3 has 15 residues. The J segment lost 6 bases and the V segment lost 1 base, leaving 2 bases of the junction unmatched.

V gene TRBV2 combines with J gene TRBJ2-3; TRBD1 matches 9 bases. Trimming took 7 bases from V and 4 from J; bases not matched to a gene: 3. This CDR3 contains 13 residues. From germline, CDR1 is SNHLY and CDR2 FYNNEI. The CDR3 nucleotides read TGTGCCAGCAACAACAGGGGGCCAGATACGCAGTATTTT. Amino acids: CASNNRGPDTQYF.

This clonotype was detected a few times. CDR3 nucleotide sequence: TGCAGCGTTGGATTAGGAGCTAACTATGGCTACACCTTC. Protein sequence: CSVGLGANYGYTF. This chain connects TRBV29-1 to TRBJ1-2; D is uncertain. V lost 4 bases, J lost 0 bases, and 9 bases lay in between. Per the germline V gene, CDR1 is SQVTM and CDR2 is ANQGSEA. The CDR3 loop spans 13 amino acids.

This clonotype was recorded a few times. CDR3 loop: CSVGGEHDEQFF. The CDR3 DNA reads TGCAGCGTAGGAGGGGAACACGATGAGCAGTTCTTC. This rearrangement joins TRBV29-1 to TRBJ2-1; weak D call: TRBD2 (6 bases). Trimming pared 6 bases from V and 8 bases from J, leaving 14 bases between. This CDR3 is 12 amino acids long. The germline CDR1 and CDR2 sequences are SQVTM and ANQGSEA.

The J gene is TRBJ2-2, the V gene TRBV12-3 or TRBV12-4; D may be TRBD1 (5 bases). The CDR3 is 14 residues long. The V and J ends lost 3 bases and 7 bases respectively, with 12 bases between them. CDR3 sequence: CASSFGAAHGELFF. DNA of the CDR3: TGTGCCAGCAGTTTTGGGGCGGCGCACGGGGAGCTGTTTTTT.

This clonotype showed up just a few times. J is TRBJ2-7 and V is TRBV12-3 or TRBV12-4, with 10 nucleotides matching TRBD1. This CDR3 is 15 amino acids long. The V gene end was trimmed by 6 bases and the J gene end by 5 bases; junction bases not matched to a gene: 10. CDR3 bases: TGTGCCAGCAGAAAAGGGACAGGGGATCACCACGAGCAGTACTTC. Translation: CASRKGTGDHHEQYF.

V is TRBV7-2 and J is TRBJ2-1; TRBD2 might be the D (5 bases). Germline CDR1 SGHTA, CDR2 FQGNSA. This CDR3 comprises 15 residues. Trimming removed 0 bases from V and 5 bases from J, with 11 bases in between. The CDR3 region is CASSLAGDVNNEQFF. The CDR3 region has the DNA TGTGCCAGCAGCTTAGCGGGAGACGTGAACAATGAGCAGTTCTTC.

The sample holds a few counts of this clonotype. The J gene is TRBJ2-1, the V gene TRBV27, with 8 bases aligning to TRBD2. CDR1 MNHEY and CDR2 SMNVEV come from the germline V gene (reference sequence). With 4 bases clipped from V and 5 bases from J, the junction kept 4 bases outside the gene matches. The CDR3 totals 14 residues. The CDR3 sequence is CASSWLAGNNEQFF. The DNA for the CDR3 is TGTGCCAGCAGTTGGTTAGCGGGAAACAATGAGCAGTTCTTC.

This clonotype has a handful of counts. The rearrangement uses TRBV11-2 and TRBJ2-7; TRBD1 matches 8 bases. The CDR3 is 14 residues long. Germline V CDR1 and CDR2: SGHAT, FQNNGV. V lost 6 bases, J lost 8 bases, and 12 bases stayed unmatched. CDR3 DNA sequence: TGTGCCAGCAGACAAGCAGGCAGGGGGCCCCAGCAGTACTTC. Protein product: CASRQAGRGPQQYF.

The rearrangement joins TRBV20-1 to TRBJ2-4, with 8 bases identical to TRBD2. Losses at the gene ends were 5 bases for V and 6 bases for J; bases not matched to a gene: 9. Germline CDR1 reads DFQATT; CDR2 reads SNEGSKA (reference sequence). This CDR3 has 14 amino acids. CDR3 sequence reads: CSALSPGLGNIQYF. CDR3 coding DNA: TGCAGTGCTTTATCACCGGGACTAGGAAACATTCAGTACTTC.

This rearrangement joins TRBV5-6 to TRBJ2-1; 8 positions agree with TRBD2. The CDR3 is 16 residues long. The germline V gene has CDR1 SGHDT and CDR2 YYEEEE. V gave up 0 bases and J gave up 8 bases; unmatched junction bases: 10. In DNA form, the CDR3 reads TGTGCCAGCAGCTTGGCCCGCGCGGGAGGCCTCGATGAGCAGTTCTTC. Its protein is CASSLARAGGLDEQFF.

This clonotype was detected only a few times. CDR3 bases: TGTGCCAGCAGCCCCGGGTTTCTCTACAATGAGCAGTTCTTC. It translates to CASSPGFLYNEQFF. V is TRBV14 and J is TRBJ2-1; D unclear. CDR3 length: 14 residues. The germline V and J ends were trimmed by 4 bases and 3 bases, with 10 bases remaining between them. Looked up from germline, CDR1 is SGHDN and CDR2 is FVKESK.

This clonotype was picked up a small number of times. The chain joins TRBV29-1 to TRBJ2-1; TRBD1 aligns across 7 bases. The CDR3 spans 12 residues. Germline assignment: CDR1 SQVTM and CDR2 ANQGSEA. The trim removed 6 bases at V and 9 bases at J, leaving 8 bases unmatched. The CDR3 DNA reads TGCAGCGTCTCCAGGGGGTTCGGTGAGCAGTTCTTC. Translation: CSVSRGFGEQFF.

This chain connects TRBV24-1 to TRBJ2-1; 12 nucleotides match TRBD2. With V trimmed by 4 bases and J by 2 bases, 8 bases remained unmatched. This CDR3 has 18 amino acids. The V gene's germline CDR1 is KGHDR and CDR2 SFDVKD. The CDR3 is CATSDASGRDIAYNEQFF. The CDR3 bases are TGTGCCACCAGTGACGCTAGCGGGAGGGATATCGCCTACAATGAGCAGTTCTTC.

This clonotype has more than one count but fewer than ten. The J gene is TRBJ2-3, the V gene TRBV12-3 or TRBV12-4, with a tentative D call TRBD2 (5 bases). The CDR3 extends over 16 amino acids. V lost 5 bases, J lost 2 bases, and 17 bases lay in between. CDR3 DNA: TGTGCCAGCAGTCGTCCGGGAACCCTCGACACAGATACGCAGTATTTT. It translates to CASSRPGTLDTDTQYF.